This TCR beta chain appears in the sequencing data of a study of graft-versus-host responses after intestinal transplantation. Study as a whole: Multivisceral, liver-intestinal, or isolated intestinal transplants were received by the recipients.

Data came from immunoSEQ multiplex PCR; TCRdb stores just in-frame clones and leaves some out. The sample consists of under 90,000 clones, 90% of them appearing once. Note on this clone: Its target is not known.

Study conclusions and caveats: Recipient marrow showed GvH clones, some seen first in ileum or blood. Peak circulating GvH clone levels were associated with early post-transplant HvG declines.

Between the trimmed V and J ends, which lost 6 bases and 5 bases, there was a span of 11 bases. The germline V gene encodes CDR1 MNHNS and CDR2 SASEGT. The CDR3 spans 13 residues. Sequencing was performed on unstimulated CD8+ T cells sorted from spleen or lymph node cells, taken before transplant. This clonotype was sampled from a human donor who was the organ donor for an intestinal transplant. V usage is TRBV6-1 and J usage is TRBJ2-1; D is ambiguous. DNA of the CDR3: TGTGCCAGCAGCCCCCTGTCCCACAATGAGCAGTTCTTC. This encodes CASSPLSHNEQFF.